What follows describes a single TCR beta chain. Its antigen remains unknown. Template switching added a universal primer site, and cDNA bore unique molecular identifiers. TCRdb re-derived calls from the 5' RACE reads in MiXCR, one entry per CDR3 protein. The top ten clones hold roughly 2.1% of a sample with hundreds of thousands of distinct CDR3 sequences, approximately 8% of them seen once. The CDR3 sequence is 19 residues long. V trimming: 8 bases; J trimming: 0 bases; junction bases outside the gene matches: 13. The germline CDR1 and CDR2 sequences are SGHAT and FQNNGV. The data derive from a study of identical twins. The study's findings and limits: Zero-insertion findings could be partly confounded by invariant cells (MAIT and iNKT cells).

These data also featured in a second study, about yellow fever vaccine responses in identical twins. That study adds: Twins reportedly mounted vaccine T cell responses that seemed partly convergent, partly personalized.

This rearrangement joins TRBV11-2 to TRBJ2-1, with 13 positions matching TRBD2. Sequencing input: memory (CD45RO+) T cells sorted from blood. The clonotype originates from a woman aged 18-29 years in good health. The CDR3 here is CASGGGPGLAGLSYNEQFF. DNA of the CDR3: TGTGCCAGCGGTGGGGGACCGGGACTAGCGGGACTCTCCTACAATGAGCAGTTCTTC.